The present T cell receptor (beta chain) was sequenced within a study of blood T cells in healthy people across ages. Study-wide context: Per every two T cells, about one barcoded beta molecule was captured by template switching.

PCR was performed a second time for about 7 to 12 cycles using a sample-barcoded 5' primer and a J-beta primer mix. TCRdb independently ran MiXCR on the 5' RACE reads; one entry per CDR3 protein. The table shows 1.5 million or so distinct CDR3 sequences, with roughly two fifths occurring only once. There are a few counts of this clonotype. The CDR3 contains 16 residues. The V and J ends lost 3 bases and 0 bases, in that order; junction bases with no gene match: 5. Per germline, CDR1 MDHEN and CDR2 SYDVKM. What was sequenced was blood. The chain links TRBV28 to TRBJ2-7, with 10 bases identical to TRBD1. This clonotype was sampled from a young woman in good health. The CDR3 loop reads CASSFTRDRGSYEQYF. The CDR3 DNA sequence: TGTGCCAGCAGTTTCACTCGGGACAGGGGCTCCTACGAGCAGTACTTC.